This T cell receptor (beta chain) is drawn from a study of CD8+ T cells in alopecia areata. Study details: Treated patients swallowed 5 to 10 mg of oral tofacitinib twice daily. Findings and caveats of the study: Lesional tissue from the scalp (especially in alopecia totalis/universalis) showed higher clonality than normal scalp.

Sequencing relied on a cDNA template that was reverse transcribed from extracted RNA. Measured with immunoSEQ multiplex PCR; TCRdb has only the in-frame clones, and not every one. Of 75,000 to 100,000 clones in the sample, 41% are singletons; the top ten hold 1% to 1.5%. V dropped 5 bases and J dropped 1 base, with 14 bases sitting between them. Germline V gene data show CDR1 as SEHNR and CDR2 as FQNEAQ (reference sequence). The length of the CDR3 is 15 residues. This clone came up a few times. Its target is not known. The chain employs TRBV7-9 and TRBJ2-5; no clear D. The specimen sequenced was CD4+ T cells sorted from blood. The sequence was obtained from a human donor with alopecia areata. Written as DNA, the CDR3 is TGTGCCAGCAGCCGAATCAACCGGGTCCAAGAGACCCAGTACTTC. It is translated as CASSRINRVQETQYF.